The entry that follows covers one TCR beta chain sequence. Its antigen remains unknown. This specimen belongs to a study of cytomegalovirus exposure and HLA in healthy donors. Study findings and constraints: In vitro, a few CMV-associated chains proved specific for CMV antigens. According to the study, 180 or so TCR beta chains were cytomegalovirus-associated. First-cohort TCR clusters were later found to tend to co-occur in the 120 or so validation repertoires.

Germline CDR1 and CDR2: SGHAT and FQDESV (reference sequence). The CDR3 has 15 residues. V was pared by 5 bases and J by 1 base, with 5 bases of the junction left unmatched. Generated by immunoSEQ multiplex PCR, the TCRdb table keeps only in-frame clones and is missing some. The sample records some 130,000 clones, roughly 90% being singletons. This receptor was taken from a man in his thirties or forties in good health and CMV-seronegative. Sequenced material: PBMCs. V usage is TRBV11-1 and J usage is TRBJ2-1, with TRBD1 matching 7 bases. For the CDR3, the DNA is TGTGCCAGCAGCCCGCGGACAGGATCCTACAATGAGCAGTTCTTC. It codes for CASSPRTGSYNEQFF. Full variable domain (remainder filled in from reference TRBV11-1 and TRBJ2-1): EAEVAQSPRYKITEKSQAVAFWCDPISGHATLYWYRQILGQGPELLVQFQDESVVDDSQLPKDRFSAERLKGVDSTLKIQPAELGDSAMYLCASSPRTGSYNEQFFGPGTRLTVL.